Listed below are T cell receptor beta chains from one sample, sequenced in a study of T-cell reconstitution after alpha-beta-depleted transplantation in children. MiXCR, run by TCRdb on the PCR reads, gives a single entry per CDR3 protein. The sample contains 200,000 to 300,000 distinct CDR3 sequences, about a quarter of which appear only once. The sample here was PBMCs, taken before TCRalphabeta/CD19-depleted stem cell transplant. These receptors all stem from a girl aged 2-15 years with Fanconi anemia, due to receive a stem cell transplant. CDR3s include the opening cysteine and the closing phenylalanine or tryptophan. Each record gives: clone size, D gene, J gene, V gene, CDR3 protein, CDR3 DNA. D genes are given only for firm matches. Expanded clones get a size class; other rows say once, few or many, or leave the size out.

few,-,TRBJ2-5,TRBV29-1,CSVEPVQYQETQYF,TGCAGCGTTGAGCCGGTTCAGTACCAAGAGACCCAGTACTTC
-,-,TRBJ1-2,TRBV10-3,CAISGNSVYGYTF,TGTGCCATCAGTGGGAACAGCGTCTATGGCTACACCTTC
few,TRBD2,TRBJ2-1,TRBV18,CASSPWTSGRDEQFF,TGTGCCAGCTCACCCTGGACTAGCGGGAGAGATGAGCAGTTCTTC
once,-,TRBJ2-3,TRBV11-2,CASSLSSPVADTQYF,TGTGCCAGCAGCCTTAGCAGCCCAGTCGCAGATACGCAGTATTTT
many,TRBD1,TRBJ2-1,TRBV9,CASSSRTGLNEQFF,TGTGCCAGCAGCTCGCGGACAGGGTTGAATGAGCAGTTCTTC
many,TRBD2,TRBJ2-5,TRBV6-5,CASVGAGGETQYF,TGTGCCAGCGTTGGGGCGGGGGGAGAGACCCAGTACTTC
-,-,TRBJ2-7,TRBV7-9,CASSLEAGNEQYF,TGTGCCAGCAGCTTAGAGGCGGGGAACGAGCAGTACTTC
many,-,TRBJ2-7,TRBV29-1,CSVEKGLANEQYF,TGCAGCGTTGAAAAAGGGCTAGCGAACGAGCAGTACTTC
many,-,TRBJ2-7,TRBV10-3,CAISDLGGSEQYF,TGTGCCATCAGTGATTTAGGGGGGAGCGAGCAGTACTTC
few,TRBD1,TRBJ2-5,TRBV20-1,CSARGDSLQETQYF,TGCAGTGCTAGAGGGGACAGCCTACAAGAGACCCAGTACTTC
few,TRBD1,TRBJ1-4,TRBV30,CALNRGGNEKLFF,TGTGCCTTAAACAGGGGAGGTAATGAAAAACTGTTTTTT
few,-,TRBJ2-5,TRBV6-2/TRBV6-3,CASKAGPTQYF,TGTGCCAGCAAGGCCGGCCCGACCCAGTACTTC
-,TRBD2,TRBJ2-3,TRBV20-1,CSALTSGRTDTQYF,TGCAGTGCTTTAACTAGCGGGAGGACAGATACGCAGTATTTT
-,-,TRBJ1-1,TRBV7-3,CASSLTTGKDTEAFF,TGTGCCAGCAGCTTAACTACAGGTAAAGACACTGAAGCTTTCTTT
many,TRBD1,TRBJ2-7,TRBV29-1,CSVEDPTGAGYYEQYF,TGCAGCGTTGAAGATCCTACAGGGGCCGGTTACTACGAGCAGTACTTC
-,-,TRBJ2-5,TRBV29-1,CSVVMGETQYF,TGCAGCGTTGTAATGGGCGAGACCCAGTACTTC
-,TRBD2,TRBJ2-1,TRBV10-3,CAIALAGAYNEQFF,TGTGCCATCGCCCTAGCGGGGGCCTACAATGAGCAGTTCTTC
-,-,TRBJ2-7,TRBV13,CAMGPGFLCEQYF,TGTGCCATGGGCCCCGGCTTCCTCTGCGAGCAGTACTTC
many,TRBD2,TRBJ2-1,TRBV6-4,CASSDLNGSGLAGLSSYNEQFF,TGTGCCAGCAGTGACTTAAACGGCTCGGGACTAGCGGGCTTGAGCTCCTACAATGAGCAGTTCTTC
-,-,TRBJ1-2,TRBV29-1,CSVDPGWNYGYTF,TGCAGCGTTGATCCAGGGTGGAACTATGGCTACACCTTC
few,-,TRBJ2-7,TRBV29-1,CSARDGVYEQYF,TGCAGCGCCAGGGACGGAGTCTACGAGCAGTACTTC
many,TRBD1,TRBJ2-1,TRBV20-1,CSAPPWTGNEQFF,TGCAGTGCACCTCCTTGGACAGGGAATGAGCAGTTCTTC
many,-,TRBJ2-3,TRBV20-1,CSATVGSWGTDTQYF,TGCAGTGCTACAGTCGGGAGTTGGGGAACAGATACGCAGTATTTT
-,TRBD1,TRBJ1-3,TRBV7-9,CASSLGGQGRNTIYF,TGTGCCAGCAGCTTGGGTGGACAGGGGAGAAACACCATATATTTT
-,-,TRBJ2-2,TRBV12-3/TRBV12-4,CASSLRTRLGRYTGELFF,TGTGCCAGCAGTTTACGAACCAGACTAGGCCGATACACCGGGGAGCTGTTTTTT
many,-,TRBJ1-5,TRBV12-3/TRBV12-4,CASSLVGRSFYNQPQHF,TGTGCCAGCAGTTTAGTAGGAAGGAGTTTCTATAATCAGCCCCAGCATTTT
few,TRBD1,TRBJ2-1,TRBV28,CASSAPGTVDEQFF,TGTGCCAGCAGCGCGCCGGGGACAGTTGATGAGCAGTTCTTC
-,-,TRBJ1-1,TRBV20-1,CSAFGQLNTEAFF,TGCAGTGCCTTCGGACAGTTGAACACTGAAGCTTTCTTT
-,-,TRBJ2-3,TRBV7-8,CASSFWGGPSTDTQYF,TGTGCCAGCAGCTTTTGGGGGGGCCCGAGCACAGATACGCAGTATTTT
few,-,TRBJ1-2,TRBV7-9,CASSLADPYGYTF,TGTGCCAGCAGCTTAGCAGACCCCTATGGCTACACCTTC
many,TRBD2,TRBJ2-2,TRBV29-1,CSALGLAGGELFF,TGCAGCGCACTCGGACTAGCGGGAGGGGAGCTGTTTTTT
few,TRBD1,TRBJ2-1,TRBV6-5,CASSFSPGQGYNEQFF,TGTGCCAGCAGTTTCTCGCCGGGACAGGGATACAATGAGCAGTTCTTC
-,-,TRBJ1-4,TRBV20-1,CSAIRGTATEKLFF,TGCAGTGCTATTCGTGGGACGGCGACCGAAAAACTGTTTTTT
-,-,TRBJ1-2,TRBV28,CASSSGAGYGYTF,TGTGCCAGCAGTTCCGGGGCCGGCTATGGCTACACCTTC
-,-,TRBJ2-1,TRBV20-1,CSAPRDGYNEQFF,TGCAGTGCTCCCCGGGACGGGTACAATGAGCAGTTCTTC
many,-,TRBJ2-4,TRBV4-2,CASSQGFRENIQYF,TGTGCCAGCAGCCAAGGCTTTAGGGAAAACATTCAGTACTTC
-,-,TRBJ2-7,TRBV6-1,CASRTTAGYEQYF,TGTGCCAGCAGGACCACGGCTGGCTACGAGCAGTACTTC
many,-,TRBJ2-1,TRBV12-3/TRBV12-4,CASRTSYNEQFF,TGTGCCAGCAGGACCTCCTACAATGAGCAGTTCTTC
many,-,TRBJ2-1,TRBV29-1,CSAFRGASWINEQFF,TGCAGCGCATTCAGGGGGGCTAGCTGGATCAATGAGCAGTTCTTC
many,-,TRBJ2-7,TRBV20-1,CSAREVLVQYF,TGCAGTGCTAGAGAAGTACTCGTGCAGTACTTC
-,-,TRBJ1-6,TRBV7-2,CASSWRGGDNSPLHF,TGTGCCAGCAGTTGGAGGGGGGGGGATAATTCACCCCTCCACTTT
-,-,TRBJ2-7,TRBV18,CASSRGPTYEQYF,TGTGCCAGCTCACGGGGCCCTACCTACGAGCAGTACTTC